The 21 T cell receptor beta chains given below trace back to one sample, sequenced in a study of T cell responses to AZD1222 COVID-19 vaccine. Profiling relied on immunoSEQ multiplex PCR, and the TCRdb table lists in-frame clones only, not all of them. In the table there are tens of thousands of clones, roughly 90% of which are singletons. The material sequenced was peripheral blood, taken 28 days after the second AZD1222 dose. These receptors all stem from an adult who received the AZD1222 COVID-19 vaccine.

The chain couples TRBV6-5 to TRBJ1-1, with a tentative D call TRBD1 (6 bases). Germline assignment: CDR1 MNHEY and CDR2 SVGAGI. The CDR3 totals 15 residues. V shed 11 bases and J shed 0 bases, with 19 bases lying between them. In DNA, the CDR3 is TGTGCCGTGCGGGGGGGGCAAATACTGAACACTGAAGCTTTCTTT. Translating it yields CAVRGGQILNTEAFF.

The gene calls are TRBV6-1 and TRBJ2-5, with 11 bases that match TRBD1. V lost 3 bases to trimming and J lost 3 bases; unmatched junction nucleotides: 3. CDR3 size: 15 residues. Germline-derived CDR1 and CDR2 are MNHNS and SASEGT. The CDR3 coding sequence is TGTGCCAGCAGTGATGGGACAGGGGGAAAAGAGACCCAGTACTTC. It specifies CASSDGTGGKETQYF.

This clone was picked up a small number of times. The chain is built from TRBV28 and TRBJ1-2; unclear D gene. The CDR3 is 12 amino acids. Trimming pared 2 bases from V and 8 bases from J, leaving 9 bases between. Germline V gene sequence: CDR1 MDHEN, CDR2 SYDVKM. The CDR3 bases are TGTGCCAGCAGTTTACTCTCGACGGGCTACACCTTC. This codes for CASSLLSTGYTF.

The rearrangement uses TRBV7-2 and TRBJ2-1; 11 bases line up with TRBD2. Trimming at V came to 5 bases and at J to 4 bases, leaving 7 bases not matched to a gene. The CDR3 covers 16 residues. Germline assignment: CDR1 SGHTA and CDR2 FQGNSA. The CDR3 loop is CASSRAGTSGYNEQFF. The CDR3 DNA sequence: TGTGCCAGCAGCCGTGCCGGGACTAGCGGTTACAATGAGCAGTTCTTC.

This clone has a handful of counts. The V and J genes are TRBV6-5 and TRBJ2-3, with a tentative D call TRBD1 (5 bases). CDR3 length: 14 amino acids. Germline V gene data show CDR1 as MNHEY and CDR2 as SVGAGI. The ends were cut back, 6 bases at V and 2 bases at J, with 12 bases in the middle. CDR3 amino acids: CASRAGHNTDTQYF. In nucleotides, the CDR3 is TGTGCCAGCAGAGCAGGGCATAACACAGATACGCAGTATTTT.

This sequence joins TRBV19 and TRBJ1-1, with TRBD1 matching 8 bases. This CDR3 contains 15 residues. V shed 5 bases and J 4 bases; nucleotides not matched to a gene: 9. Germline CDR1 is LNHDA and CDR2 is SQIVND (reference sequence). The CDR3 DNA follows: TGTGCCAGTAGTCCACTAGACAGGGGCCGCACTGAAGCTTTCTTT. Its protein product is CASSPLDRGRTEAFF.

The genes are TRBV9 and TRBJ2-3; TRBD2 might be the D (7 bases). Trimming pared 0 bases from V and 1 base from J, leaving 15 bases between. Looked up from germline, CDR1 is SGDLS and CDR2 is YYNGEE. This CDR3 comprises 17 residues. Here the CDR3 DNA reads TGTGCCAGCAGCGTAGGGGCCCGGGGGGCAGGCACAGATACGCAGTATTTT. Translation: CASSVGARGAGTDTQYF.

The V call is TRBV6-1, the J call TRBJ2-7, with 7 positions matching TRBD1. The CDR3 length is 14 residues. Trimming at V came to 3 bases and at J to 2 bases, leaving 4 bases not matched to a gene. From germline, CDR1 is MNHNS and CDR2 SASEGT. The CDR3: CASSDRDRAYEQYF. The CDR3 bases are TGTGCCAGCAGTGACCGGGACAGAGCCTACGAGCAGTACTTC.

The chain carries TRBV4-1 and TRBJ2-7, with D perhaps TRBD2 (6 bases). Trimming shortened V by 2 bases and J by 7 bases, and 24 bases separated the two germline ends. This CDR3 comprises 17 residues. Germline V gene lookup returns CDR1 MGHRA and CDR2 YSYEKL. The CDR3, as DNA: TGCGCCAGCAGCCAATCGATTATCCCGGGGGAGCTTCGGGAGCAGTACTTC. Amino acids: CASSQSIIPGELREQYF.

V gene TRBV6-4 combines with J gene TRBJ2-1, with 7 bases identical to TRBD2. Trimming cost V 0 bases and J 6 bases; bases outside gene matches: 5. The length of the CDR3 is 15 residues. CDR1 MRHNA and CDR2 SNTAGT come from the germline V gene. The CDR3 sequence: CASSDSIGGGNEQFF. CDR3 coding DNA: TGTGCCAGCAGTGACTCGATTGGGGGGGGCAATGAGCAGTTCTTC.

This clone was found a few times. The gene calls are TRBV4-1 and TRBJ1-1; TRBD1 aligns across 9 bases. CDR3 length: 16 residues. The V and J ends lost 1 base and 5 bases, in that order; junction bases with no gene match: 8. Per the germline V gene, CDR1 is MGHRA and CDR2 is YSYEKL. The CDR3 DNA sequence: TGCGCCAGCAGCCAAGGACGGGGGACAGGGAATACTGAAGCTTTCTTT. This encodes CASSQGRGTGNTEAFF.

V gene TRBV25-1 combines with J gene TRBJ1-2; 9 bases are a match to TRBD1. There are 13 residues in the CDR3. Per germline, CDR1 MGHDK and CDR2 SYGVNS. Trimming took 9 bases from V and 10 from J; bases not matched to a gene: 12. CDR3 protein: CASGQGTVSLYTF. The CDR3 DNA reads TGTGCCAGTGGACAGGGGACTGTGAGCCTCTACACCTTC.

The genes are TRBV5-5 and TRBJ1-6, with TRBD1 identical over 8 bases. The V and J ends lost 4 bases and 9 bases, in that order; junction bases with no gene match: 12. This CDR3 comprises 16 residues. Per germline, CDR1 SGHKS and CDR2 YYEKEE (reference sequence). The CDR3 DNA reads TGTGCCAGCAGCCCGATGGCGTCAGGGGGCGGTTCACCCCTCCACTTT. Amino acids: CASSPMASGGGSPLHF.

The chain recombines TRBV5-4 with TRBJ2-3, with 10 positions matching TRBD2. With V trimmed by 3 bases and J by 3 bases, 7 bases remained unmatched. In germline, CDR1 is SGHNT, CDR2 YYREEE (reference sequence). The CDR3 is 16 residues long. The CDR3, as DNA: TGTGCCAGCAGCTCGGTACTAGCGGGGTGGACAGATACGCAGTATTTT. Translated, it gives CASSSVLAGWTDTQYF.

The chain is built from TRBV10-3 and TRBJ1-2, with 7 bases matching TRBD1. Germline loops: CDR1 ENHRY, CDR2 SYGVKD. V shed 3 bases, J shed 2 bases, and the junction held 0 bases outside the gene matches. CDR3 length: 13 residues. The CDR3 sequence is CAISEQGNYGYTF. The CDR3 DNA follows: TGTGCCATCAGTGAACAGGGGAACTATGGCTACACCTTC.

The chain is built from TRBV5-4 and TRBJ1-2, with 7 nucleotides matching TRBD1. CDR1 is SGHNT, CDR2 YYREEE, per germline (reference sequence). This CDR3 comprises 14 residues. The V and J ends lost 2 bases and 3 bases, in that order; junction bases with no gene match: 4. The CDR3 reads CASSFTGVYYGYTF. CDR3 bases: TGTGCCAGCAGCTTTACAGGGGTATACTATGGCTACACCTTC.

The chain uses TRBV28 and TRBJ1-4; the D is unclear. The CDR3 contains 15 residues. V was clipped by 8 bases and J by 3 bases, with 16 bases between them. Germline V gene lookup returns CDR1 MDHEN and CDR2 SYDVKM. CDR3 coding DNA: TGTGCCAGCGGTCCCGGCGCAGCCTCTAATGAAAAACTGTTTTTT. Encoded protein: CASGPGAASNEKLFF.

The V and J genes are TRBV7-3 and TRBJ2-1; D is uncertain. Between the trimmed V and J ends, which lost 4 bases and 2 bases, there was a span of 6 bases. The CDR3 runs 13 residues. Germline CDR1 reads SGHTA; CDR2 reads FQGTGA. CDR3 protein: CASSSAAYNEQFF. The CDR3 bases are TGTGCCAGCAGCTCCGCAGCCTACAATGAGCAGTTCTTC.

This chain links TRBV4-1 with TRBJ1-2; D is perhaps TRBD1 (5 bases). The length of the CDR3 is 16 residues. The V gene lost 1 base and the J gene lost 2 bases, with 14 bases spanning the gap. Germline V gene data show CDR1 as MGHRA and CDR2 as YSYEKL. For the CDR3, the DNA is TGCGCCAGCAGCCAAGGTGGGTCTAGGGGCAACTATGGCTACACCTTC. It codes for CASSQGGSRGNYGYTF.

The chain combines TRBV19 with TRBJ2-3; a weak D match, TRBD1 (6 bases). The germline V gene encodes CDR1 LNHDA and CDR2 SQIVND (reference sequence). This CDR3 region has 14 residues. V dropped 4 bases and J dropped 3 bases, with 11 bases sitting between them. The CDR3, as DNA: TGTGCCAGTAGTAAAGACAGGTGGACAGATACGCAGTATTTT. Residues: CASSKDRWTDTQYF.

This chain connects TRBV19 to TRBJ2-2; D gene ambiguous. The CDR3 is made up of 14 amino acids. Per germline, CDR1 LNHDA and CDR2 SQIVND (reference sequence). V lost 7 bases and J 2 bases, leaving 11 bases between the germline ends. CDR3 DNA: TGTGCCAGTAAAACGGTCCCCAACACCGGGGAGCTGTTTTTT. It specifies CASKTVPNTGELFF.